This entry lists 19 T cell receptor beta chains sequenced from one sample in a study of blood T cell repertoires in COVID-19. The assay was immunoSEQ multiplex PCR, and TCRdb's table has in-frame clones only and misses some. Of some 200,000 clones listed, roughly 76% were seen once; the top ten hold about 12%. Sequenced input: peripheral blood. The source of these receptors is a woman aged 80 or over with COVID-19, enrolled during active disease.

The chain employs TRBV29-1 and TRBJ2-3; a possible D gene is TRBD1 (6 bases). The CDR3 is 13 residues long. The germline CDR1 and CDR2 sequences are SQVTM and ANQGSEA. The V end lost 6 bases, the J end lost 2 bases, and 12 bases lay between the germline ends. This chain's CDR3 is CSVARGITDTQYF. The CDR3 DNA follows: TGCAGCGTCGCCAGGGGTATCACAGATACGCAGTATTTT.

This chain joins TRBV11-2 and TRBJ1-1; no firm D call. Looked up from germline, CDR1 is SGHAT and CDR2 is FQNNGV. Trimming took off 5 bases at V and 1 base at J, with 8 bases between the two ends. The CDR3 is 13 residues long. Written as DNA, the CDR3 is TGTGCCAGCAGCCACCGGGGGAACACTGAAGCTTTCTTT. This sequence encodes CASSHRGNTEAFF.

This clone was observed a handful of times. J is TRBJ1-1 and V is TRBV5-4, with D possibly TRBD1 on 5 matching bases. The V gene lost 2 bases and the J gene lost 1 base, with 9 bases spanning the gap. The CDR3 sequence is 14 residues long. Per germline, CDR1 SGHNT and CDR2 YYREEE (reference sequence). The CDR3 DNA is TGTGCCAGCAGCTTCGGCAGGGCGAACACTGAAGCTTTCTTT. Protein sequence: CASSFGRANTEAFF.

This chain joins TRBV5-1 and TRBJ2-5; TRBD2 matches 14 bases. Germline loops: CDR1 SGHRS, CDR2 YFSETQ. CDR3 length equals 16 residues. The J segment lost 8 bases and the V segment lost 4 bases, leaving 10 bases of the junction unmatched. CDR3 region: CASSPGWGLAGDTQYF. The CDR3 nucleotides read TGCGCCAGCAGCCCTGGCTGGGGACTAGCGGGAGATACCCAGTACTTC.

V and J are TRBV29-1 and TRBJ2-3, with 11 bases that match TRBD2. The CDR3 sequence is 13 residues long. The V gene end was trimmed by 6 bases and the J gene end by 6 bases; junction bases not matched to a gene: 5. Germline lookup yields CDR1 SQVTM and CDR2 ANQGSEA. As DNA, the CDR3 is TGCAGCGTGTCGACTAGCGGGGAGGATACGCAGTATTTT. Protein: CSVSTSGEDTQYF.

The rearrangement joins TRBV5-8 to TRBJ2-7, with D possibly matching TRBD1 (5 bases). The V end was cut by 5 bases, the J end by 0 bases, with 15 bases between. This CDR3 is 15 amino acids long. Germline V CDR1 and CDR2: SGHTS, YDEGEE. The CDR3 DNA reads TGTGCCAGCAGACTACCGACAGCGAGCTCCTACGAGCAGTACTTC. This encodes CASRLPTASSYEQYF.

The gene calls are TRBV5-4 and TRBJ2-1; 9 bases agree with TRBD1. Germline CDR1 reads SGHNT; CDR2 reads YYREEE (reference sequence). This CDR3 spans 15 amino acids. V lost 4 bases to trimming and J lost 5 bases; unmatched junction nucleotides: 7. This CDR3 is CASSLGQGANNEQFF. The CDR3 nucleotides are TGTGCCAGCAGCCTGGGACAGGGTGCTAACAATGAGCAGTTCTTC.

V is TRBV5-1 and J is TRBJ2-5, with 8 bases matching TRBD1. The CDR3 sequence is 14 residues long. V shed 4 bases and J 0 bases; nucleotides not matched to a gene: 2. Germline V gives CDR1 SGHRS, CDR2 YFSETQ. CDR3 in amino acids: CASSRDRNQETQYF. CDR3 sequence (DNA): TGCGCCAGCAGCCGGGACAGGAACCAAGAGACCCAGTACTTC.

The chain is built from TRBV19 and TRBJ1-4, with D unclear. This CDR3 has 15 amino acids. CDR1 and CDR2 from the germline V gene are LNHDA and SQIVND (reference sequence). V gave up 5 bases and J gave up 0 bases, with 10 bases separating them. The CDR3 region is CASSAQGATNEKLFF. DNA for the CDR3: TGTGCCAGTAGTGCCCAAGGAGCAACTAATGAAAAACTGTTTTTT. Combining the CDR3 with reference TRBV19 and TRBJ1-4 gives the whole variable domain DGGITQSPKYLFRKEGQNVTLSCEQNLNHDAMYWYRQDPGQGLRLIYYSQIVNDFQKGDIAEGYSVSREKKESFPLTVTSAQKNPTAFYLCASSAQGATNEKLFFGSGTQLSVL.

The chain carries TRBV24-1 and TRBJ2-3, with TRBD2 identical over 10 bases. Germline CDR1 and CDR2: KGHDR and SFDVKD. V shed 3 bases and J 5 bases; nucleotides not matched to a gene: 7. The CDR3 consists of 16 residues. The CDR3 region has the DNA TGTGCCACCAGTGATCCCCTAGCGGGAGAGGTAGATACGCAGTATTTT. It codes for CATSDPLAGEVDTQYF.

This clone was detected only once. The chain uses TRBV5-1 and TRBJ2-7; 14 bases map to TRBD2. The CDR3 is 15 residues long. Trimming cost V 4 bases and J 5 bases; bases outside gene matches: 5. Looked up from germline, CDR1 is SGHRS and CDR2 is YFSETQ. Written as DNA, the CDR3 is TGCGCCAGCAGCATAGGACTAGCGGGGGGCCACGAGCAGTACTTC. It yields the protein CASSIGLAGGHEQYF.

The rearrangement joins TRBV6-5 to TRBJ1-2; 11 bases line up with TRBD1. The ends lost 0 bases at V and 4 bases at J; junction bases unmatched: 4. This CDR3 spans 16 amino acids. Germline CDR1 is MNHEY and CDR2 is SVGAGI. The CDR3 loop reads CASSYSRTGGGYGYTF. The CDR3 DNA follows: TGTGCCAGCAGTTACTCGAGGACAGGGGGCGGCTATGGCTACACCTTC.

The genes are TRBV7-9 and TRBJ1-4; perhaps TRBD1 as D (6 bases). The CDR3 runs 15 residues. The V gene's germline CDR1 is SEHNR and CDR2 FQNEAQ (reference sequence). V was trimmed by 1 base and J by 8 bases, leaving 14 bases between them. The CDR3: CASSLGGGVAEKLFF. CDR3 sequence (DNA): TGTGCCAGCAGCTTAGGAGGGGGGGTCGCCGAAAAACTGTTTTTT.

The rearrangement joins TRBV11-3 to TRBJ1-6; no definite D call. Looked up from germline, CDR1 is SGHNT and CDR2 is YENEEA. Deletions cut 4 bases from V and 10 bases from J, with 11 bases between. The CDR3 extends over 13 amino acids. The CDR3 sequence: CASSSGLSSPLHF. The CDR3 nucleotides are TGTGCCAGCAGCTCGGGGTTATCCTCACCCCTCCACTTT.

This rearrangement joins TRBV3-1 (or the pseudogene TRBV3-2) to TRBJ1-5, with 8 bases identical to TRBD1. The CDR3 is 16 amino acids. With 0 bases clipped from V and 9 bases from J, the junction kept 10 bases outside the gene matches. Germline CDR1 is LGHDT and CDR2 is YNNKEL (reference sequence). CDR3 sequence reads: CASSQEPGQGRGPQHF. CDR3 nucleotide sequence: TGTGCCAGCAGCCAAGAACCCGGACAGGGCCGGGGGCCCCAGCATTTT.

The chain has TRBV24-1 and TRBJ2-1, with 9 bases identical to TRBD1. With V trimmed by 3 bases and J by 8 bases, 7 bases remained unmatched. There are 15 residues in the CDR3. Germline loops: CDR1 KGHDR, CDR2 SFDVKD. CDR3 sequence (DNA): TGTGCCACCAGTGATCCTAACAGGGGGCTGCATGAGCAGTTCTTC. This gives the protein CATSDPNRGLHEQFF.

The chain combines TRBV11-2 with TRBJ1-5; the D is unclear. The CDR3 runs to 13 residues. The germline V and J ends were trimmed by 1 base and 4 bases, with 5 bases remaining between them. Per germline, CDR1 SGHAT and CDR2 FQNNGV. The CDR3 nucleotides read TGTGCCAGCAGCTTAGCTCCTAATCAGCCCCAGCATTTT. Its protein product is CASSLAPNQPQHF.

The rearrangement links TRBV7-2 to TRBJ2-2, with D possibly being TRBD2 (5 bases). V was clipped by 2 bases and J by 6 bases, with 13 bases between them. Per germline, CDR1 SGHTA and CDR2 FQGNSA. The CDR3 has 15 amino acids. DNA of the CDR3: TGTGCCAGCAGCTTAAGGTGGGGAGCGGCCGGGGAGCTGTTTTTT. Translating it yields CASSLRWGAAGELFF.

This rearrangement joins TRBV28 to TRBJ1-5, with D perhaps TRBD1 (6 bases). Trimming took 6 bases from V and 1 from J, leaving 13 bases between them. CDR1 and CDR2 from the germline V gene are MDHEN and SYDVKM. The CDR3 has 15 residues. This CDR3 is CASRRGGSSNQPQHF. CDR3 DNA sequence: TGTGCCAGCAGGAGGGGGGGATCCAGCAATCAGCCCCAGCATTTT.